These 29 T cell receptor beta chains were all obtained from the same sample, sequenced in a study of cytotoxic CD8 clonotypes in ibrutinib-treated CLL. The repertoire was sequenced with immunoSEQ multiplex PCR; TCRdb's copy has only in-frame clones and lacks some. The table shows about 130,000 clones, with about 70% occurring only once. The input for sequencing was PBMCs, taken after 24 months of ibrutinib treatment. The receptors here all came from a human donor with chronic lymphocytic leukemia.

The chain uses TRBV19 and TRBJ2-7; perhaps D is TRBD1 or TRBD2 (5 bases each). The V and J ends lost 3 bases and 7 bases respectively, with 19 bases between them. CDR1 and CDR2 (germline): LNHDA, SQIVND (reference sequence). This CDR3 comprises 15 residues. The CDR3 DNA is TGTGCCAGTAGTATGAGCGGACAAGGGCTGTCGGAGCAGTACTTC. Residues: CASSMSGQGLSEQYF.

The chain joins TRBV18 to TRBJ1-5; maybe TRBD1 (6 bases). The CDR3 contains 14 residues. The germline V and J ends were trimmed by 3 bases and 9 bases, with 15 bases remaining between them. The germline gives CDR1 KGHSH, CDR2 LQKENI. CDR3 bases: TGTGCCAGCTCACCCCCGCCGGGGGCAGGGCCCCAGCATTTT. Encoded protein: CASSPPPGAGPQHF. The complete variable domain, with remaining parts taken from reference TRBV18 and TRBJ1-5, reads NAGVMQNPRHLVRRRGQEARLRCSPMKGHSHVYWYRQLPEEGLKFMVYLQKENIIDESGMPKERFSAEFPKEGPSILRIQQVVRGDSAAYFCASSPPPGAGPQHFGDGTRLSIL.

J is TRBJ1-1 and V is TRBV7-2; perhaps TRBD1 as D (5 bases). This CDR3 spans 13 amino acids. Trimming cost V 1 base and J 4 bases, with 7 bases left between them. CDR1 and CDR2 from the germline V gene are SGHTA and FQGNSA. CDR3 residues: CASSLETATEAFF. DNA of the CDR3: TGTGCCAGCAGCTTAGAGACAGCCACTGAAGCTTTCTTT.

This chain connects TRBV15 to TRBJ1-5; unclear D gene. Trimming removed 0 bases at V and 7 bases at J, with 19 bases between. CDR1 and CDR2 from the germline V gene are LNHNV and YYDKDF (reference sequence). The CDR3 runs to 17 residues. Here the CDR3 reads CATSRDREAPRIQPQHF. The CDR3 bases are TGTGCCACCAGCAGAGATCGAGAGGCCCCACGCATCCAGCCCCAGCATTTT.

The J gene is TRBJ2-7, the V gene TRBV5-4; 8 nucleotides line up with TRBD2. Germline CDR1 and CDR2: SGHNT and YYREEE (reference sequence). The CDR3 has 14 amino acids. The V and J ends lost 0 bases and 3 bases, in that order; junction bases with no gene match: 2. The CDR3 bases are TGTGCCAGCAGCTTGGTCGGGGGGGACTACGAGCAGTACTTC. Its translation is CASSLVGGDYEQYF.

The rearrangement joins TRBV6-6 to TRBJ2-5; 7 nucleotides agree with TRBD2. The CDR3 has 11 residues. Trimming cost V 7 bases and J 7 bases; bases outside gene matches: 3. Germline V gene lookup returns CDR1 MNHNY and CDR2 SVGAGI (reference sequence). The CDR3 protein is CASTSGGTQYF. The CDR3 DNA reads TGTGCCAGCACCTCGGGGGGGACCCAGTACTTC.

The chain carries TRBV27 and TRBJ1-3; D is ambiguous. The CDR3 is 17 amino acids. Per germline, CDR1 MNHEY and CDR2 SMNVEV (reference sequence). V was shortened by 5 bases and J by 0 bases, with 17 bases between the two germline ends. The CDR3, as DNA: TGTGCCAGCAGTCCAAGGTTCGGCCCCACCTCTGGAAACACCATATATTTT. The encoded protein is CASSPRFGPTSGNTIYF.

The chain is built from TRBV28 and TRBJ1-1, with TRBD1 matching 10 bases. This CDR3 has 17 amino acids. With 7 bases clipped from V and 3 bases from J, the junction kept 14 bases outside the gene matches. CDR1 is MDHEN and CDR2 is SYDVKM in the germline V gene. The CDR3 DNA reads TGTGCCAGCACCATGACAGGGGGCCTACTTACTTACACTGAAGCTTTCTTT. It specifies CASTMTGGLLTYTEAFF.

The chain links TRBV6-4 to TRBJ2-7; D may be TRBD1 or TRBD2 (7 bases each). V lost 10 bases and J lost 3, with 16 bases in between. This CDR3 is 13 amino acids long. Germline V gene sequence: CDR1 MRHNA, CDR2 SNTAGT. CDR3: CATSPGGGYEQYF. The CDR3 nucleotides read TGTGCCACGAGCCCAGGGGGGGGCTACGAGCAGTACTTC.

The chain employs TRBV6-1 and TRBJ1-5, with a weak D call TRBD1 (5 bases). CDR1 is MNHNS, CDR2 SASEGT, per germline. The CDR3 is made up of 13 amino acids. V dropped 6 bases and J dropped 5 bases, with 11 bases sitting between them. The CDR3 loop reads CASRGRRYQPQHF. The CDR3 coding sequence is TGTGCCAGCAGGGGACGTCGTTATCAGCCCCAGCATTTT.

The chain uses TRBV25-1 and TRBJ1-1, with D perhaps matching TRBD1 (5 bases). The germline V gene encodes CDR1 MGHDK and CDR2 SYGVNS. Between the trimmed V and J ends, which lost 8 bases and 4 bases, there was a span of 11 bases. The CDR3 is 12 amino acids. CDR3 amino acids: CASGGVGTEAFF. As DNA, the CDR3 is TGTGCCAGCGGGGGAGTCGGCACTGAAGCTTTCTTT.

The chain employs TRBV5-1 and TRBJ1-2, with TRBD1 identical over 10 bases. V dropped 0 bases and J dropped 6; count of bases not matched to a gene: 8. The germline V gene encodes CDR1 SGHRS and CDR2 YFSETQ. This CDR3 has 16 residues. The CDR3 bases are TGCGCCAGCAGCTTGGCCCCGACAGGGGGCGCGGATGGCTACACCTTC. It translates to CASSLAPTGGADGYTF.

This clone was counted only a few times. The V call is TRBV28, the J call TRBJ1-3; possibly TRBD1 for D (5 bases). The V and J ends lost 7 bases and 3 bases respectively, with 10 bases between them. This CDR3 contains 13 residues. Germline loops: CDR1 MDHEN, CDR2 SYDVKM. The CDR3 loop is CASKRGGGNTIYF. The CDR3 nucleotides are TGTGCCAGCAAGCGGGGCGGTGGAAACACCATATATTTT.

This clone was counted a few times. The chain recombines TRBV7-9 with TRBJ2-1; TRBD2 agrees at 8 bases. Trimming at V came to 0 bases and at J to 4 bases, leaving 2 bases not matched to a gene. Germline-derived CDR1 and CDR2 are SEHNR and FQNEAQ (reference sequence). CDR3 size: 15 residues. As DNA, the CDR3 is TGTGCCAGCAGCTTAGCGGCTAGCGGGTACAATGAGCAGTTCTTC. This codes for CASSLAASGYNEQFF.

The chain links TRBV30 to TRBJ2-7; the D is unclear. V lost 2 bases, J lost 0 bases, and 5 bases lay in between. The CDR3 covers 12 residues. Germline V CDR1 and CDR2: GTSNPN, SVGIG (reference sequence). CDR3 in amino acids: CAWSPGSYEQYF. The CDR3, as DNA: TGTGCCTGGAGTCCGGGCTCCTACGAGCAGTACTTC.

This clone occurred many times. The gene calls are TRBV5-1 and TRBJ1-6; the D gene is possibly TRBD1 (6 bases). The germline V and J ends were trimmed by 4 bases and 8 bases, with 16 bases remaining between them. The CDR3 runs 15 residues. Germline-derived CDR1 and CDR2 are SGHRS and YFSETQ. The CDR3, as DNA: TGCGCCAGCAGCCCTGGCGGACAGTCAGATTCACCCCTCCACTTT. It translates to CASSPGGQSDSPLHF.

The rearrangement joins TRBV28 to TRBJ1-1; a weak D match, TRBD1 (6 bases). Trimming left V 3 bases short and J 5 bases short, with 13 bases between. Germline-derived CDR1 and CDR2 are MDHEN and SYDVKM. CDR3 length: 14 residues. CDR3 coding DNA: TGTGCCAGCAGTTTTACGGGGGCTGTGACTGAAGCTTTCTTT. This translates into CASSFTGAVTEAFF.

This clone was observed a single time. The V gene is TRBV6-1, the J gene TRBJ1-1; TRBD1 is a possible D gene (5 bases). Per the germline V gene, CDR1 is MNHNS and CDR2 is SASEGT. The CDR3 loop spans 14 amino acids. V was clipped by 8 bases and J by 2 bases, with 15 bases between them. In nucleotides, the CDR3 is TGTGCCAGCCTACGGGACGGAGTAAACACTGAAGCTTTCTTT. This sequence encodes CASLRDGVNTEAFF.

This chain links TRBV11-2 with TRBJ2-1; the D is unclear. Germline V gene data show CDR1 as SGHAT and CDR2 as FQNNGV. V was clipped by 6 bases and J by 9 bases, with 9 bases between them. CDR3 size: 11 residues. The CDR3 spells CASRQTGEQFF. CDR3 sequence (DNA): TGTGCCAGCAGGCAGACCGGTGAGCAGTTCTTC.

The chain employs TRBV5-6 and TRBJ2-2; no reliable D call. CDR3 length equals 14 residues. With 1 base removed from V and 1 base from J, the gap between germline ends came to 5 bases. Germline V gene sequence: CDR1 SGHDT, CDR2 YYEEEE. The CDR3 sequence: CASSLLGNTGELFF. Here the CDR3 DNA reads TGTGCCAGCAGCTTGCTGGGGAACACCGGGGAGCTGTTTTTT. Together with reference TRBV5-6 and TRBJ2-2, the CDR3 gives the full variable domain: DAGVTQSPTHLIKTRGQQVTLRCSPKSGHDTVSWYQQALGQGPQFIFQYYEEEERQRGNFPDRFSGHQFPNYSSELNVNALLLGDSALYLCASSLLGNTGELFFGEGSRLTVL.

The J gene is TRBJ2-7, the V gene TRBV7-2; D might be TRBD1 or TRBD2, each matching 5 bases. This CDR3 is 15 amino acids long. V dropped 3 bases and J dropped 5 bases, with 17 bases sitting between them. In germline, CDR1 is SGHTA, CDR2 FQGNSA. CDR3 coding DNA: TGTGCCAGCAGCTTTAACGGGGCAGCCAGCCACGAGCAGTACTTC. Protein product: CASSFNGAASHEQYF. Combining the CDR3 with reference TRBV7-2 and TRBJ2-7 gives the whole variable domain GAGVSQSPSNKVTEKGKDVELRCDPISGHTALYWYRQSLGQGLEFLIYFQGNSAPDKSGLPSDRFSAERTGGSVSTLTIQRTQQEDSAVYLCASSFNGAASHEQYFGPGTRLTVT.

The V gene is TRBV7-3, the J gene TRBJ2-5; no definite D call. This CDR3 spans 13 amino acids. Germline lookup yields CDR1 SGHTA and CDR2 FQGTGA. Trimming took 5 bases from V and 4 from J, leaving 11 bases between them. CDR3 nucleotide sequence: TGTGCCAGCAGCCCCCAGTCGGGAGAGACCCAGTACTTC. Protein product: CASSPQSGETQYF.

The chain has TRBV7-3 and TRBJ2-1; 8 bases are a match to TRBD2. From germline, CDR1 is SGHTA and CDR2 FQGTGA. This CDR3 is 14 amino acids long. With 2 bases clipped from V and 5 bases from J, the junction kept 2 bases outside the gene matches. This chain's CDR3 is CASSLAGGDNEQFF. The CDR3 coding sequence is TGTGCCAGCAGCTTAGCGGGAGGCGACAATGAGCAGTTCTTC.

By frequency in the sample, this clone is large. The chain links TRBV28 to TRBJ2-2, with 11 bases fitting TRBD1. The CDR3 loop spans 15 amino acids. Germline CDR1 and CDR2: MDHEN and SYDVKM. The trim removed 7 bases at V and 5 bases at J, leaving 6 bases unmatched. In DNA, the CDR3 is TGTGCCAGCAAACCGGGACAGGGGGAAACCGGGGAGCTGTTTTTT. It specifies CASKPGQGETGELFF.

There are many counts of this clone. The rearrangement uses TRBV2 and TRBJ1-2; a possible D gene is TRBD1 (5 bases). Looked up from germline, CDR1 is SNHLY and CDR2 is FYNNEI. This CDR3 contains 13 residues. Trimming took 2 bases from V and 4 from J, leaving 8 bases between them. The CDR3 here is CASSEQGPYGYTF. The CDR3 nucleotides are TGTGCCAGCAGTGAACAGGGCCCCTATGGCTACACCTTC.

This clone was counted a few times. The V call is TRBV7-3, the J call TRBJ2-1; D remains unclear. The CDR3 covers 13 residues. CDR1 and CDR2 from the germline V gene are SGHTA and FQGTGA. The V gene lost 1 base and the J gene lost 5 bases, with 6 bases spanning the gap. The CDR3 reads CASSLNPDNEQFF. CDR3 sequence (DNA): TGTGCCAGCAGCTTAAACCCCGACAATGAGCAGTTCTTC. Full variable domain (remainder filled in from reference TRBV7-3 and TRBJ2-1): GAGVSQTPSNKVTEKGKYVELRCDPISGHTALYWYRQSLGQGPEFLIYFQGTGAADDSGLPNDRFFAVRPEGSVSTLKIQRTERGDSAVYLCASSLNPDNEQFFGPGTRLTVL.

The chain employs TRBV7-9 and TRBJ2-1; D might be TRBD1 (6 bases). Per germline, CDR1 SEHNR and CDR2 FQNEAQ (reference sequence). The CDR3 runs 14 residues. Between the trimmed V and J ends, which lost 2 bases and 8 bases, there was a span of 13 bases. CDR3 residues: CASSLFGGDHEQFF. CDR3 coding DNA: TGTGCCAGCAGCTTATTTGGGGGCGACCATGAGCAGTTCTTC.

V is TRBV7-3 and J is TRBJ1-6, with 9 bases identical to TRBD1. CDR1 and CDR2 from the germline V gene are SGHTA and FQGTGA. The CDR3 spans 15 residues. J was trimmed by 8 bases and V by 4 bases; bases with no gene match: 6. Here the CDR3 reads CASSSHRGRDSPLHF. CDR3 nucleotides: TGTGCCAGCAGCTCACACAGGGGGCGGGATTCACCCCTCCACTTT.

This clone was observed a few times. This sequence joins TRBV29-1 and TRBJ2-7; D may be TRBD2 (6 bases). The V and J ends lost 0 bases and 9 bases respectively, with 18 bases between them. Germline V gene sequence: CDR1 SQVTM, CDR2 ANQGSEA. This CDR3 has 14 residues. The CDR3 is CSVEEGSGFGVQYF. CDR3 sequence (DNA): TGCAGCGTTGAAGAGGGTAGCGGATTTGGGGTGCAGTACTTC.